This T cell receptor (beta chain) was recorded in a study of brain T cells in children with intractable seizures. Sequencing was performed with immunoSEQ multiplex PCR; in TCRdb, only in-frame clones are kept and a portion is missing. The table records tens of thousands of clones, 85% to 95% of them present only once. Of note for this clone: Its antigen is unidentified.

Patients received at least one anti-epileptic drug before surgery. Findings and limits, study-wide: Pre-surgery blood may have been undersampled, hiding some clones.

V was cut by 3 bases and J by 7 bases, with 22 bases left in between. CDR1 and CDR2 from the germline V gene are MGHDK and SYGVNS. The CDR3 loop spans 16 amino acids. This sequence originates from a boy under two years old with tuberous sclerosis and intractable seizures. The source was peripheral blood, collected at surgery. V usage is TRBV25-1 and J usage is TRBJ2-7, with a weak D call TRBD1 (6 bases). The CDR3 sequence is CASSDPVGARSVEQYF. CDR3 nucleotides: TGTGCCAGCAGTGACCCTGTGGGGGCCCGATCCGTAGAGCAGTACTTC.